The 25 T cell receptor beta chains listed next were all sequenced from one sample in a study of cytomegalovirus exposure and HLA in healthy donors. PCR involved 60 Vbeta and 13 Jbeta primers. The protocol was immunoSEQ multiplex PCR, while the TCRdb copy is restricted to in-frame clones and leaves out a portion. The record lists tens of thousands of clones, of which the ten most abundant hold more than 0.45%. The sample consisted of PBMCs. The receptors shown here come from a man in his fifties or sixties in good health and CMV-seronegative.

V and J are TRBV6-1 and TRBJ1-6, with no clear D. The CDR3 consists of 15 residues. V lost 0 bases and J 4 bases, leaving 7 bases between the germline ends. CDR1 MNHNS and CDR2 SASEGT come from the germline V gene. CDR3 amino acids: CASSEAGQYNSPLHF. CDR3 nucleotides: TGTGCCAGCAGTGAAGCGGGCCAGTATAATTCACCCCTCCACTTT.

V and J are TRBV19 and TRBJ1-1; the match to TRBD1 covers 8 bases. There are 15 residues in the CDR3. Germline CDR1 and CDR2: LNHDA and SQIVND (reference sequence). J was trimmed by 10 bases and V by 4 bases; bases with no gene match: 14. The CDR3: CASSKWTGPPRGAFF. The CDR3 nucleotides read TGTGCCAGTAGTAAATGGACAGGGCCGCCCAGGGGAGCTTTCTTT.

The chain links TRBV28 to TRBJ2-7; the D gene is possibly TRBD1 (6 bases). The CDR3 length is 15 residues. Germline CDR1 MDHEN, CDR2 SYDVKM. V shed 8 bases and J shed 2 bases, with 19 bases lying between them. The chain's CDR3 is CASPLLSTGPYEQYF. As DNA, the CDR3 is TGTGCCAGCCCCCTATTGTCCACAGGGCCCTACGAGCAGTACTTC.

V and J are TRBV28 and TRBJ2-3; no definite D call. Germline values: CDR1 MDHEN, CDR2 SYDVKM. This CDR3 has 12 residues. Trimming cost V 7 bases and J 2 bases, with 7 bases left between them. CDR3 region: CASTPNTDTQYF. CDR3 nucleotides: TGTGCCAGCACCCCCAACACAGATACGCAGTATTTT.

The rearrangement links TRBV4-3 to TRBJ1-6; D may be TRBD1 (6 bases). Germline lookup yields CDR1 LGHNA and CDR2 YSLEER. The CDR3 contains 18 residues. V was pared by 0 bases and J by 0 bases, with 12 bases between. CDR3 DNA: TGCGCCAGCAGCCAAGACCGGGGGGCATCCTCCTATAATTCACCCCTCCACTTT. It is translated as CASSQDRGASSYNSPLHF.

The rearrangement joins TRBV5-1 to TRBJ1-2; the D is unclear. CDR1 is SGHRS, CDR2 YFSETQ, per germline. Trimming removed 0 bases at V and 4 bases at J, with 10 bases between. The CDR3 covers 14 residues. The CDR3 region is CASSLERPFYGYTF. The CDR3 DNA sequence: TGCGCCAGCAGCTTGGAGCGGCCCTTCTATGGCTACACCTTC.

The J gene is TRBJ2-5, the V gene TRBV14; TRBD1 matches at 9 bases. The CDR3 totals 18 residues. Germline V CDR1 and CDR2: SGHDN, FVKESK. V shed 6 bases and J 2 bases; nucleotides not matched to a gene: 16. CDR3 sequence reads: CASSYKGQGIWTQETQYF. CDR3 bases: TGTGCCAGCAGTTACAAAGGACAGGGGATTTGGACGCAAGAGACCCAGTACTTC.

The chain joins TRBV7-9 to TRBJ1-5, with 7 positions matching TRBD1. The CDR3 sequence is 15 residues long. Germline CDR1 SEHNR, CDR2 FQNEAQ (reference sequence). The J segment lost 0 bases and the V segment lost 5 bases, leaving 4 bases of the junction unmatched. CDR3 amino acids: CASSKTGNSNQPQHF. The CDR3 nucleotides read TGTGCCAGCAGCAAGACAGGGAATAGCAATCAGCCCCAGCATTTT.

The genes are TRBV5-1 and TRBJ2-7; D unclear. V lost 4 bases, J lost 6 bases, and 14 bases lay in between. This CDR3 spans 13 amino acids. The germline CDR1 and CDR2 sequences are SGHRS and YFSETQ. The CDR3 DNA is TGCGCCAGCAGCGGCCCGAACAGAAGCGAGCAGTACTTC. The encoded protein is CASSGPNRSEQYF.

J is TRBJ1-1 and V is TRBV7-2; tentative D call: TRBD1 (5 bases). The CDR3 is made up of 13 amino acids. Trimming took 5 bases from V and 4 from J, leaving 11 bases between them. The germline V gene has CDR1 SGHTA and CDR2 FQGNSA. The CDR3 DNA follows: TGTGCCAGCAGCCTTCTGGGGCCCACTGAAGCTTTCTTT. Its protein product is CASSLLGPTEAFF.

The chain employs TRBV13 and TRBJ2-7; D ambiguous. The CDR3 is 15 residues long. V lost 4 bases and J lost 2, with 15 bases in between. Germline V CDR1 and CDR2: PRHDT, FYEKMQ (reference sequence). The CDR3: CASSSTYSRTYEQYF. The CDR3 DNA follows: TGTGCCAGCAGCTCGACCTACTCGAGGACCTACGAGCAGTACTTC.

V is TRBV2 and J is TRBJ2-1, with 8 bases fitting TRBD1. Germline assignment: CDR1 SNHLY and CDR2 FYNNEI. The CDR3 has 13 amino acids. The ends lost 6 bases at V and 8 bases at J; junction bases unmatched: 6. The chain's CDR3 is CASRRQGIHEQFF. CDR3 bases: TGTGCCAGCAGACGACAGGGGATACATGAGCAGTTCTTC.

J is TRBJ1-3 and V is TRBV6-1; a possible D gene is TRBD1 (5 bases). V shed 4 bases and J shed 8 bases, with 18 bases lying between them. The CDR3 has 15 residues. Germline lookup yields CDR1 MNHNS and CDR2 SASEGT. The CDR3 nucleotides read TGTGCCAGCAGTGGGCAGGGTCTGGGTGAGGACACCATATATTTT. Amino acid sequence: CASSGQGLGEDTIYF.

The CDR3 coding sequence is TGTGCCAGCAGTGAAGTGGCAGGGACTAACTATGGCTACACCTTC. Protein product: CASSEVAGTNYGYTF. The chain uses TRBV6-1 and TRBJ1-2, with D tentatively TRBD1 (5 bases). Per the germline V gene, CDR1 is MNHNS and CDR2 is SASEGT. The germline V and J ends were trimmed by 1 base and 0 bases, with 9 bases remaining between them. The CDR3 has 15 amino acids.

This chain joins TRBV6-1 and TRBJ1-4, with D unresolved. V lost 8 bases, J lost 4 bases, and 17 bases lay in between. This CDR3 is built from 15 residues. The germline gives CDR1 MNHNS, CDR2 SASEGT. CDR3 protein: CASLQPWQFNEKLFF. CDR3 sequence (DNA): TGTGCCAGCCTTCAACCCTGGCAGTTTAATGAAAAACTGTTTTTT.

This chain connects TRBV5-1 to TRBJ2-3; maybe TRBD1 (6 bases). The CDR3 consists of 16 residues. Germline V gives CDR1 SGHRS, CDR2 YFSETQ. V was clipped by 4 bases and J by 1 base, with 16 bases between them. The DNA for the CDR3 is TGCGCCAGCAGCATGCTCGGGACATTCGGCACAGATACGCAGTATTTT. It yields the protein CASSMLGTFGTDTQYF.

The chain employs TRBV13 and TRBJ2-7, with D possibly TRBD2 on 5 matching bases. V lost 3 bases, J lost 3 bases, and 9 bases lay in between. This CDR3 has 13 residues. Germline CDR1 is PRHDT and CDR2 is FYEKMQ (reference sequence). This chain's CDR3 is CASSLDGNYEQYF. The CDR3 coding sequence is TGTGCCAGCAGCTTGGACGGGAACTACGAGCAGTACTTC.

J is TRBJ2-5 and V is TRBV6-5, with D maybe TRBD1 (5 bases). Germline CDR1 is MNHEY and CDR2 is SVGAGI. Trimming stripped 5 bases from V and 5 bases from J, with 15 bases between. This CDR3 is 14 amino acids long. CDR3 in amino acids: CASSRTSLRETQYF. The DNA of the CDR3 is TGTGCCAGCAGTAGGACATCCCTTCGGGAGACCCAGTACTTC.

This sequence joins TRBV6-1 and TRBJ1-5, with D unclear. V shed 4 bases and J shed 5 bases, with 12 bases lying between them. The CDR3 covers 14 residues. CDR1 is MNHNS, CDR2 SASEGT, per germline. CDR3 region: CASSVPGGYQPQHF. The CDR3, as DNA: TGTGCCAGCAGTGTCCCAGGTGGGTATCAGCCCCAGCATTTT.

The chain is built from TRBV5-1 and TRBJ2-7; maybe TRBD2 (5 bases). The CDR3 has 15 residues. The germline V gene encodes CDR1 SGHRS and CDR2 YFSETQ. V was shortened by 4 bases and J by 0 bases, with 14 bases between the two germline ends. CDR3 coding DNA: TGCGCCAGCAGCCCGGGGTTCTCCTACTCCTACGAGCAGTACTTC. This codes for CASSPGFSYSYEQYF.

The CDR3, as DNA: TGTGCCAGCAGCTTCGGACAGGGATCTTCACCCCTCCACTTT. Residues: CASSFGQGSSPLHF. The chain uses TRBV5-6 and TRBJ1-6, with 8 bases lining up with TRBD1. This CDR3 is 14 amino acids long. CDR1 and CDR2 (germline): SGHDT, YYEEEE. The junction had 4 bases not matched to a gene; V was cut back by 2 bases and J by 9 bases.

The chain employs TRBV2 and TRBJ2-2; 11 bases are a match to TRBD2. V was clipped by 5 bases and J by 4 bases; unmatched bases: 3. The CDR3 length is 15 residues. Germline V gives CDR1 SNHLY, CDR2 FYNNEI. The CDR3 DNA is TGTGCCAGCAGTCTTAGCGGGGGGGCCACCGGGGAGCTGTTTTTT. It is translated as CASSLSGGATGELFF. The entire variable domain, with the rest obtained from reference TRBV2 and TRBJ2-2, is as follows: EPEVTQTPSHQVTQMGQEVILRCVPISNHLYFYWYRQILGQKVEFLVSFYNNEISEKSEIFDDQFSVERPDGSNFTLKIRSTKLEDSAMYFCASSLSGGATGELFFGEGSRLTVL.

CDR3 coding DNA: TGTGCCAGCAGCAAGAATCGGGGGTTCCCACTCTACGAGCAGTACTTC. It codes for CASSKNRGFPLYEQYF. The gene calls are TRBV21-1 and TRBJ2-7; the D call in the table, TRBD2, was not verified against the DNA. TRBV21-1 is termed a pseudogene. The CDR3 has 16 amino acids.

V gene TRBV7-3 combines with J gene TRBJ1-1; possible D gene TRBD1, 5 bases. The CDR3 extends over 13 amino acids. The germline V gene has CDR1 SGHTA and CDR2 FQGTGA. Trimming stripped 7 bases from V and 2 bases from J, with 11 bases between. The chain's CDR3 is CASKSQGNTEAFF. CDR3 bases: TGTGCCAGCAAAAGCCAGGGAAACACTGAAGCTTTCTTT.

The rearrangement joins TRBV6-6 to TRBJ1-2; TRBD1 agrees at 8 bases. CDR1 is MNHNY, CDR2 SVGAGI, per germline (reference sequence). J gave up 7 bases and V 7 bases, and 8 bases lay outside the gene matches. The length of the CDR3 is 13 residues. The CDR3 coding sequence is TGTGCCAGCACCCAATCAGGGGGCGGTGGCTACACCTTC. Encoded protein: CASTQSGGGGYTF.